This is a list of T cell receptor beta chains from one sample in a study of radiotherapy plus CTLA-4 blockade in lung cancer. Assay: immunoSEQ multiplex PCR; the TCRdb copy retains only in-frame clones and omits some. The sample lists around 72,000 clones, around 82% occurring once. Sample: peripheral blood, taken from a patient treated with radiotherapy plus ipilimumab. These receptors were obtained from a human donor with non-small cell lung cancer who had a complete response to radiotherapy plus ipilimumab. CDR3s include the opening cysteine and the closing phenylalanine or tryptophan. Each record gives: CDR3 protein, CDR3 DNA, clone size, D gene, V gene, J gene. D genes are given only for firm matches. Size tells how often a clone was seen (once, few, many) or the class of an expanded clone, and some rows leave it out.

CDR3 protein: CASSVGGRGADTQYF
CDR3 DNA: TGTGCCAGCAGCGTAGGCGGGAGGGGCGCAGATACGCAGTATTTT
clone size: -
D gene: TRBD2
V gene: TRBV9
J gene: TRBJ2-3

CDR3 protein: CASSLAQGAAYGYTF
CDR3 DNA: TGTGCCAGCAGCTTGGCCCAGGGGGCGGCCTATGGCTACACCTTC
clone size: -
D gene: TRBD1
V gene: TRBV5-5
J gene: TRBJ1-2

CDR3 protein: CASSLAVVGQGNNSPLHF
CDR3 DNA: TGTGCCAGCAGCTTGGCCGTAGTCGGGCAGGGCAATAATTCACCCCTCCACTTT
clone size: -
D gene: -
V gene: TRBV5-5
J gene: TRBJ1-6

CDR3 protein: CASSEFGGGTYNEQFF
CDR3 DNA: TGTGCCAGCAGTGAATTTGGGGGGGGCACCTACAATGAGCAGTTCTTC
clone size: -
D gene: -
V gene: TRBV25-1
J gene: TRBJ2-1

CDR3 protein: CASSEWVQGSHEQFF
CDR3 DNA: TGTGCCAGCAGCGAATGGGTACAGGGGAGTCATGAGCAGTTCTTC
clone size: -
D gene: TRBD1
V gene: TRBV25-1
J gene: TRBJ2-1

CDR3 protein: CASSAGTNSYNEQFF
CDR3 DNA: TGTGCCAGCAGCGCCGGGACTAACTCCTACAATGAGCAGTTCTTC
clone size: few
D gene: TRBD2
V gene: TRBV9
J gene: TRBJ2-1

CDR3 protein: CASSPARWRGGRDEQFF
CDR3 DNA: TGTGCCAGCAGCCCCGCCCGGTGGCGGGGTGGTAGGGATGAGCAGTTCTTC
clone size: once
D gene: -
V gene: TRBV11-2
J gene: TRBJ2-1

CDR3 protein: CASSLGGYNSPLHF
CDR3 DNA: TGTGCCAGCAGCTTAGGGGGGTATAATTCACCCCTCCACTTT
clone size: once
D gene: -
V gene: TRBV7-2
J gene: TRBJ1-6

CDR3 protein: CASSEAGQGSLNEQFF
CDR3 DNA: TGTGCCAGCAGTGAAGCGGGTCAGGGGTCCCTCAATGAGCAGTTCTTC
clone size: -
D gene: -
V gene: TRBV2
J gene: TRBJ2-1

CDR3 protein: CASSRTGLSNQPQHF
CDR3 DNA: TGTGCCAGCAGCCGAACAGGATTGAGCAATCAGCCCCAGCATTTT
clone size: few
D gene: -
V gene: TRBV7-9
J gene: TRBJ1-5

CDR3 protein: CDSSAPSDRRPTGELFF
CDR3 DNA: TGTGACAGCAGCGCCCCATCCGACAGGCGACCCACCGGGGAGCTGTTTTTT
clone size: -
D gene: -
V gene: TRBV9
J gene: TRBJ2-2

CDR3 protein: CAISGPPDVETQYF
CDR3 DNA: TGTGCCATCAGTGGGCCCCCTGACGTGGAGACCCAGTACTTC
clone size: -
D gene: -
V gene: TRBV10-3
J gene: TRBJ2-5

CDR3 protein: CASSPGQGYGYTF
CDR3 DNA: TGTGCCAGCAGCCCCGGACAGGGCTATGGCTACACCTTC
clone size: -
D gene: TRBD1
V gene: TRBV14
J gene: TRBJ1-2

CDR3 protein: CASSLAGQGPNEKLFF
CDR3 DNA: TGTGCCAGCAGCTTGGCTGGACAGGGCCCAAATGAAAAACTGTTTTTT
clone size: -
D gene: TRBD1
V gene: TRBV5-6
J gene: TRBJ1-4

CDR3 protein: CASSPLDRNYGYTF
CDR3 DNA: TGTGCCAGCTCACCCCTGGACAGAAACTATGGCTACACCTTC
clone size: -
D gene: -
V gene: TRBV18
J gene: TRBJ1-2

CDR3 protein: CATMEGAIAKNIQYF
CDR3 DNA: TGTGCCACTATGGAGGGGGCGATAGCCAAAAACATTCAGTACTTC
clone size: -
D gene: -
V gene: TRBV19
J gene: TRBJ2-4

CDR3 protein: CASRVVGLGNQPQHF
CDR3 DNA: TGTGCCAGCAGGGTGGTGGGTCTTGGCAATCAGCCCCAGCATTTT
clone size: -
D gene: -
V gene: TRBV6-1
J gene: TRBJ1-5

CDR3 protein: CASSQGFFTTGQSGYTF
CDR3 DNA: TGCGCCAGCAGCCAAGGGTTTTTCACGACAGGGCAGTCGGGCTACACCTTC
clone size: -
D gene: TRBD1
V gene: TRBV4-1
J gene: TRBJ1-2

CDR3 protein: CASKQGNTGELFF
CDR3 DNA: TGTGCCAGCAAACAGGGGAACACCGGGGAGCTGTTTTTT
clone size: -
D gene: -
V gene: TRBV6-4
J gene: TRBJ2-2

CDR3 protein: CASRARAFSGLADTQYF
CDR3 DNA: TGTGCCAGCAGGGCTAGGGCGTTCAGCGGGCTGGCAGATACGCAGTATTTT
clone size: -
D gene: -
V gene: TRBV2
J gene: TRBJ2-3

CDR3 protein: CASSRDTDYGYTF
CDR3 DNA: TGTGCCAGCAGCCGGGACACCGACTATGGCTACACCTTC
clone size: few
D gene: -
V gene: TRBV11-2
J gene: TRBJ1-2

CDR3 protein: CASSLYLSTDTQYF
CDR3 DNA: TGCGCCAGCAGCTTGTACCTTAGCACAGATACGCAGTATTTT
clone size: -
D gene: -
V gene: TRBV5-1
J gene: TRBJ2-3

CDR3 protein: CASSDTRRSGELFF
CDR3 DNA: TGCGCCAGCAGTGACACCCGGAGGTCCGGGGAGCTGTTTTTT
clone size: -
D gene: -
V gene: TRBV10-2
J gene: TRBJ2-2

CDR3 protein: CASSQDTGQPQHF
CDR3 DNA: TGCGCCAGCAGCCAAGATACGGGTCAGCCCCAGCATTTT
clone size: -
D gene: -
V gene: TRBV4-1
J gene: TRBJ1-5

CDR3 protein: CASSVALLVGDTQYF
CDR3 DNA: TGTGCCAGCAGCGTAGCTCTACTAGTCGGTGATACGCAGTATTTT
clone size: -
D gene: -
V gene: TRBV9
J gene: TRBJ2-3

CDR3 protein: CASSLGGQSYEQYF
CDR3 DNA: TGTGCCAGCAGCTTAGGGGGACAGTCCTACGAGCAGTACTTC
clone size: -
D gene: TRBD1
V gene: TRBV7-8
J gene: TRBJ2-7

CDR3 protein: CASSSRGLMAEAFF
CDR3 DNA: TGTGCCAGCAGCTCAAGGGGGCTGATGGCGGAAGCTTTCTTT
clone size: -
D gene: TRBD1
V gene: TRBV7-9
J gene: TRBJ1-1

CDR3 protein: CASSKGAIRTGELFF
CDR3 DNA: TGCGCCTCCTCGAAGGGGGCAATCAGGACCGGGGAGCTGTTTTTT
clone size: -
D gene: TRBD1
V gene: TRBV4-1
J gene: TRBJ2-2

CDR3 protein: CASSQDGVAGVTDTQYF
CDR3 DNA: TGCGCCAGCAGCCAAGATGGGGTAGCGGGGGTCACAGATACGCAGTATTTT
clone size: -
D gene: TRBD2
V gene: TRBV4-3
J gene: TRBJ2-3

CDR3 protein: CAIGVSNQPQHF
CDR3 DNA: TGTGCCATCGGTGTTAGCAATCAGCCCCAGCATTTT
clone size: -
D gene: -
V gene: TRBV10-3
J gene: TRBJ1-5

CDR3 protein: CASSASGTFYGYTF
CDR3 DNA: TGTGCCAGCAGTGCCTCCGGGACTTTCTATGGCTACACCTTC
clone size: -
D gene: -
V gene: TRBV6-5
J gene: TRBJ1-2

CDR3 protein: CASSLVRTRSYEQYF
CDR3 DNA: TGTGCCAGCAGCTTGGTGAGGACAAGATCCTACGAGCAGTACTTC
clone size: -
D gene: -
V gene: TRBV5-6
J gene: TRBJ2-7

CDR3 protein: CASSQSVQRGNNEQFF
CDR3 DNA: TGCGCCAGCAGTCAATCCGTACAGCGGGGGAACAATGAGCAGTTCTTC
clone size: few
D gene: TRBD2
V gene: TRBV23-1
J gene: TRBJ2-1

CDR3 protein: CASSLVRGRLSTGELFF
CDR3 DNA: TGTGCCAGCAGCTTGGTGAGGGGGCGGTTATCCACCGGGGAGCTGTTTTTT
clone size: -
D gene: TRBD1
V gene: TRBV5-6
J gene: TRBJ2-2

CDR3 protein: CASSGQLAGGTQYF
CDR3 DNA: TGTGCCAGCAGCGGCCAACTCGCAGGGGGTACGCAGTATTTT
clone size: -
D gene: TRBD1
V gene: TRBV9
J gene: TRBJ2-3

CDR3 protein: CASSPLGGQDYGYTF
CDR3 DNA: TGTGCCAGCAGTCCATTAGGGGGGCAGGACTATGGCTACACCTTC
clone size: few
D gene: -
V gene: TRBV27
J gene: TRBJ1-2

CDR3 protein: CASSSLPGYTPGVKFF
CDR3 DNA: TGTGCCAGCAGTTCCCTTCCGGGATACACTCCGGGTGTGAAGTTCTTC
clone size: -
D gene: -
V gene: TRBV27
J gene: TRBJ2-1